This T cell receptor beta chain originates from a study of blood T cell repertoires in COVID-19. The CDR3 totals 14 residues. Germline V lookup: CDR1 LGHNA, CDR2 YNFKEQ. Between the trimmed V and J ends, which lost 6 bases and 2 bases, there was a span of 12 bases. Assay used: immunoSEQ multiplex PCR; TCRdb lists only in-frame clones, some missing. The sample contains around 78,000 clones, around nine tenths of which appear only once. Sequenced input: PBMCs or T cells enriched from blood (not recorded which). The receptor was isolated from a woman between 50 and 59 years old with acute COVID-19. The chain has TRBV4-2 and TRBJ2-3; perhaps TRBD2 as D (6 bases). The CDR3 DNA reads TGTGCCAGCAGAGATTGGGGGGACACAGATACGCAGTATTTT. Translation gives CASRDWGDTDTQYF.